Each of the 7 T cell receptor beta chains below was sequenced from the same sample in a study of T cells in Graves' hyperthyroidism and ophthalmopathy. Regions amplified from RNA transcripts were the TCR beta CDR3 regions. RT-PCR in the first round (using the HTBI primer set) targeted the TCR CDR3. TCRdb reanalysed the multiplex PCR reads using MiXCR and keeps one entry per CDR3 protein. The repertoire holds some 600,000 distinct CDR3 sequences, with around 13% as singletons. The sample taken for sequencing was blood. The receptors come from a woman in her 30s with Graves' hyperthyroidism that later progressed to Graves' ophthalmopathy.

This clonotype came up many times. The chain has TRBV19 and TRBJ2-7; 7 bases agree with TRBD2. This CDR3 has 16 residues. CDR1 and CDR2 from the germline V gene are LNHDA and SQIVND (reference sequence). V lost 5 bases to trimming and J lost 1 base; unmatched junction nucleotides: 11. CDR3 region: CASSPWRERNSYEQYF. CDR3 in DNA: TGTGCCAGTAGTCCGTGGCGGGAGCGAAATTCCTACGAGCAGTACTTC.

In its sample, this clonotype was seen many times. The V gene is TRBV11-3, the J gene TRBJ1-4; D not resolved. V lost 5 bases, J lost 8 bases, and 15 bases lay in between. CDR3 length: 14 amino acids. CDR1 SGHNT and CDR2 YENEEA come from the germline V gene. In DNA form, the CDR3 reads TGTGCCAGCAGCCCCGGTCATGGGGAAGAAAAACTGTTTTTT. Translating it yields CASSPGHGEEKLFF. Variable domain in full (rest from reference TRBV11-3 and TRBJ1-4): EAGVVQSPRYKIIEKKQPVAFWCNPISGHNTLYWYLQNLGQGPELLIRYENEEAVDDSQLPKDRFSAERLKGVDSTLKIQPAELGDSAVYLCASSPGHGEEKLFFGSGTQLSVL.

This clonotype was seen only a few times. This rearrangement joins TRBV9 to TRBJ1-1; 9 bases are a match to TRBD1. This CDR3 is built from 15 residues. Trimming at V came to 0 bases and at J to 0 bases, leaving 0 bases not matched to a gene. From germline, CDR1 is SGDLS and CDR2 YYNGEE. The CDR3 sequence is CASSVGTGVNTEAFF. DNA for the CDR3: TGTGCCAGCAGCGTAGGGACAGGGGTGAACACTGAAGCTTTCTTT.

Many counts were recorded for this clonotype. The chain is built from TRBV27 and TRBJ1-1, with D perhaps TRBD1 (6 bases). V was pared by 0 bases and J by 5 bases, with 10 bases between. CDR3 size: 14 residues. CDR1 and CDR2 from the germline V gene are MNHEY and SMNVEV (reference sequence). CDR3 residues: CASSLSRGHTEAFF. As DNA, the CDR3 is TGTGCCAGCAGTTTATCTCGGGGGCATACTGAAGCTTTCTTT.

This clonotype has a count of ten or more. This chain connects TRBV3-1 to TRBJ2-1; D unresolved. Germline CDR1 reads LGHDT; CDR2 reads YNNKEL (reference sequence). The CDR3 runs to 17 residues. V lost 4 bases and J lost 6, with 22 bases in between. Here the CDR3 reads CASSPAILDGRVNEQFF. In DNA form, the CDR3 reads TGTGCCAGCAGCCCAGCAATTCTCGATGGGCGTGTCAATGAGCAGTTCTTC.

The V call is TRBV6-1, the J call TRBJ2-1; no clear D gene. The CDR3 has 12 amino acids. V lost 4 bases to trimming and J lost 9 bases, with 10 bases between them. Per germline, CDR1 MNHNS and CDR2 SASEGT. Here the CDR3 reads CASSGFTGEQFF. CDR3 in DNA: TGTGCCAGCAGTGGCTTCACCGGTGAGCAGTTCTTC.

This clonotype was counted at least ten times. One end of the junction is discordant with germline, which a read error may explain. The chain couples TRBV5-1 to TRBJ2-2, with unresolved D. This CDR3 is built from 14 residues. The germline V gene encodes CDR1 SGHRS and CDR2 YFSETQ. In nucleotides, the CDR3 is TGTGCCAGCAGCCTCGGGTCGAACACCGGGGAGCTGTTTTTT. It codes for CASSLGSNTGELFF.